A selection of T cell receptor beta chains follows, all from one sample in a study of blood T cell repertoires in COVID-19. The repertoire was sequenced with immunoSEQ multiplex PCR; TCRdb's copy has only in-frame clones and lacks some. The repertoire holds more than 60,000 clones, with approximately 90% as singletons. Sequenced sample: peripheral blood. The receptors originated from a human donor in a cohort sampled during active COVID-19. CDR3s include the opening cysteine and the closing phenylalanine or tryptophan. Clone sizes are given selectively: once, few, many, or a class where the clone is expanded.

clone size	V gene	J gene	CDR3 protein
once	TRBV7-9	TRBJ1-6	CASSFQGAGNSPLHF
NA	TRBV9	TRBJ2-1	CASSGSGGLYNEQFF
NA	TRBV7-3	TRBJ1-1	CASSLRSAGDTEAFF
NA	TRBV6-5	TRBJ2-7	CASSYAAPGVDYEQYF
NA	TRBV7-9	TRBJ2-7	CASSSPLQKMGYEQYF
NA	TRBV19	TRBJ2-1	CASSMGQPYNEQFF
NA	TRBV12-5	TRBJ1-2	CASGLYPGLPGGYTF
NA	TRBV19	TRBJ1-1	CASWGRGQNREAFF
NA	TRBV4-2	TRBJ2-7	CASSQDPGGGADEQYF
few	TRBV7-2	TRBJ1-2	CASSLNGQVGYTF
NA	TRBV9	TRBJ2-2	CASSAGVTIPGELFF
NA	TRBV7-3	TRBJ1-2	CASSPGTGGPYGYTF
NA	TRBV6-5	TRBJ2-7	CASSFGQSSLREQYF